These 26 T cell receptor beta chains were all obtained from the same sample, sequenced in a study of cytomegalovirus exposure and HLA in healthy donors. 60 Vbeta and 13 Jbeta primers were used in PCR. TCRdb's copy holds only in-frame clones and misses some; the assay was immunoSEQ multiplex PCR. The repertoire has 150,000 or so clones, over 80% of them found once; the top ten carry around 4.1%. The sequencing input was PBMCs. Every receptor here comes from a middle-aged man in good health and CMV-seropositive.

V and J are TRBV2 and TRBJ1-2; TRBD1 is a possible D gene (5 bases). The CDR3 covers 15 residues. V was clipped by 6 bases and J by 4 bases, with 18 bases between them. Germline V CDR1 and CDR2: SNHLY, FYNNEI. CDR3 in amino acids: CASRTNIGASYGYTF. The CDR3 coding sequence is TGTGCCAGCAGGACAAACATTGGGGCGAGCTATGGCTACACCTTC.

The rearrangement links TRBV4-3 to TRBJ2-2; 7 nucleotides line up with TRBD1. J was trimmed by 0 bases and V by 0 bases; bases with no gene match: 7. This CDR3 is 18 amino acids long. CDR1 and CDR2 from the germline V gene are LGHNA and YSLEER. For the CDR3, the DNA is TGCGCCAGCAGCCAAGATACCCTACAGGGGACGAACACCGGGGAGCTGTTTTTT. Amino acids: CASSQDTLQGTNTGELFF.

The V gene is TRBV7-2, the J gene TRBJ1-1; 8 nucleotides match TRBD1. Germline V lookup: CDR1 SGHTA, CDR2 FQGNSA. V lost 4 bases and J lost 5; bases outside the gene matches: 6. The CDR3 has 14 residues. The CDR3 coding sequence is TGTGCCAGCAGCTCCACAGGGGGGAGGACTGAAGCTTTCTTT. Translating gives CASSSTGGRTEAFF.

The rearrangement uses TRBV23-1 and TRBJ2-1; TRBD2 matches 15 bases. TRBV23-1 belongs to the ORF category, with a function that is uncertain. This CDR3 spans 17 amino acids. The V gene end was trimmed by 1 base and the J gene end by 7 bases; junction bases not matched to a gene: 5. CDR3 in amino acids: CASSQLKGTSGRNEQFF. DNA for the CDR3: TGCGCCAGCAGTCAATTAAAGGGGACTAGCGGGAGGAATGAGCAGTTCTTC.

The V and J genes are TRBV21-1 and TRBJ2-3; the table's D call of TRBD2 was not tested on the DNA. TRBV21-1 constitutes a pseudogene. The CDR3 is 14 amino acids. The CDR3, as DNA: TGTGCCAGCAGCTGGCGGGAGGGCACAGATACGCAGTATTTT. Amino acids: CASSWREGTDTQYF.

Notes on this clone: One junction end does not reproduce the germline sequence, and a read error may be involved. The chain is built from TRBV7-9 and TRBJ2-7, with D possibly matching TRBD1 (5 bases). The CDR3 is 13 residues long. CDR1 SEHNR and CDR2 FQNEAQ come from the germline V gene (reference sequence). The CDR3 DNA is TGTGCCAGCAGCCAACAGGCACTCTACGGGCAGTACTTC. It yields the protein CASSQQALYGQYF.

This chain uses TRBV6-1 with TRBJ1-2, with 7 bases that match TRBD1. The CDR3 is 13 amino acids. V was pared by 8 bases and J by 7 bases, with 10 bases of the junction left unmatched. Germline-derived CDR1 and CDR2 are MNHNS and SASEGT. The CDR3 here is CASANDRASGYTF. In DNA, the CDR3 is TGTGCCAGCGCAAACGACAGGGCCTCTGGCTACACCTTC.

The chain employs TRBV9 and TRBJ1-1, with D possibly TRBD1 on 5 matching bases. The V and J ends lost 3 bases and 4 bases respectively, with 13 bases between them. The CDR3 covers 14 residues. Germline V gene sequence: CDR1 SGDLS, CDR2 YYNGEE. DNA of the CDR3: TGTGCCAGCAGCGCCGGAGGGGTTAGCACTGAAGCTTTCTTT. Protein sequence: CASSAGGVSTEAFF.

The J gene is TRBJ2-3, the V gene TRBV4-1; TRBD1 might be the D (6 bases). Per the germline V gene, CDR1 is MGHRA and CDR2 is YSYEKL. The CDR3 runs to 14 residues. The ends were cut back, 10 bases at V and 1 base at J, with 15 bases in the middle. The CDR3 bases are TGCGCCACTCAGGGGCGGAAACGCACAGATACGCAGTATTTT. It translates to CATQGRKRTDTQYF.

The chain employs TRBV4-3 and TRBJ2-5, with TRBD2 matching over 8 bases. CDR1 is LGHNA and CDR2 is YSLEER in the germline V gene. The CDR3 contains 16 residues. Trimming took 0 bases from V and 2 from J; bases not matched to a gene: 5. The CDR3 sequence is CASSQDPPGGQETQYF. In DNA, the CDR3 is TGCGCCAGCAGCCAAGATCCCCCGGGGGGGCAAGAGACCCAGTACTTC.

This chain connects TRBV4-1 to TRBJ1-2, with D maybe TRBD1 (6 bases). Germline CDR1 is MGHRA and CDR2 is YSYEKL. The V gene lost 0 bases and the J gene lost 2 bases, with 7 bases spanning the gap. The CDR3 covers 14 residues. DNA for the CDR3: TGCGCCAGCAGCCAAGAAACAGGGAACTATGGCTACACCTTC. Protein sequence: CASSQETGNYGYTF.

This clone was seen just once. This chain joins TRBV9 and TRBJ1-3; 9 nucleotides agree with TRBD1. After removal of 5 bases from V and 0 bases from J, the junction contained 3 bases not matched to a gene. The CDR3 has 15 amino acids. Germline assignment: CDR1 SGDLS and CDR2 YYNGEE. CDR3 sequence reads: CASSDRGSSGNTIYF. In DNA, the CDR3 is TGTGCCAGCAGTGACAGGGGGAGCTCTGGAAACACCATATATTTT.

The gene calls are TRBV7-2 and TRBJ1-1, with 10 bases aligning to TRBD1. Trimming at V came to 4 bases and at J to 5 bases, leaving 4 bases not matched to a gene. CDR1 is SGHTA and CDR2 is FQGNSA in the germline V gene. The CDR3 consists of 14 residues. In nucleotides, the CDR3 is TGTGCCAGCAGCTCGGGACAGGGGAGAACTGAAGCTTTCTTT. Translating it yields CASSSGQGRTEAFF.

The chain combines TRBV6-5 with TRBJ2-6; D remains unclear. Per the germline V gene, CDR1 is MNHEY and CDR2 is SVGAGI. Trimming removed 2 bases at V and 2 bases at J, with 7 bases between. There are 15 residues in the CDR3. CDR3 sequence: CASSYRRPGANVLTF. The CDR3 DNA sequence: TGTGCCAGCAGTTACCGGCGGCCTGGGGCCAACGTCCTGACTTTC.

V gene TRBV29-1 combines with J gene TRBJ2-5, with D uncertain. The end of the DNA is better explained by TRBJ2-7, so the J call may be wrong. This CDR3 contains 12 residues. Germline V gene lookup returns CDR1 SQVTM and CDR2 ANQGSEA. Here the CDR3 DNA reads TGCAGCGTTGAAGTAAACTCCTACGAGCAGTACTTC. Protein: CSVEVNSYEQYF.

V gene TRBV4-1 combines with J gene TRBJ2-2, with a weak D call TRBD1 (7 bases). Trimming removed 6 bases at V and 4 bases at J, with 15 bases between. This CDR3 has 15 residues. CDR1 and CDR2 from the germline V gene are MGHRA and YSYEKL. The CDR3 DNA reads TGCGCCAGCAGGGGGGGACAGAGGGGCACCGGGGAGCTGTTTTTT. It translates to CASRGGQRGTGELFF.

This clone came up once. Here the CDR3 reads CASSQTSAGELFF. The CDR3 region has the DNA TGCGCCAGCAGCCAAACTAGCGCCGGGGAGCTGTTTTTT. The chain couples TRBV5-1 to TRBJ2-2; 7 positions agree with TRBD2. This CDR3 is 13 amino acids long. Germline trimming cut 4 bases from V and 6 bases from J; bases unmatched to any gene: 3. Germline lookup yields CDR1 SGHRS and CDR2 YFSETQ.

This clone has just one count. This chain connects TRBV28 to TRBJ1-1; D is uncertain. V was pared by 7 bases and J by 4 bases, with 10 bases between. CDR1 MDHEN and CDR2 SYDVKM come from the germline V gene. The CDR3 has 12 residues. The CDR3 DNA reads TGTGCCAGCACCCCTCAGGCCACTGAAGCTTTCTTT. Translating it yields CASTPQATEAFF. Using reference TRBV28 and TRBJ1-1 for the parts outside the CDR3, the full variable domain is DVKVTQSSRYLVKRTGEKVFLECVQDMDHENMFWYRQDPGLGLRLIYFSYDVKMKEKGDIPEGYSVSREKKERFSLILESASTNQTSMYLCASTPQATEAFFGQGTRLTVV.

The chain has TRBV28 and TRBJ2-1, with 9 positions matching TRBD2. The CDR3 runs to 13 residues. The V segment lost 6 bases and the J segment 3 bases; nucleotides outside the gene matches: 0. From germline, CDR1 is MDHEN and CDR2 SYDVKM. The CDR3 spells CASRTSGYNEQFF. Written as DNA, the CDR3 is TGTGCCAGCAGGACTAGCGGCTACAATGAGCAGTTCTTC.

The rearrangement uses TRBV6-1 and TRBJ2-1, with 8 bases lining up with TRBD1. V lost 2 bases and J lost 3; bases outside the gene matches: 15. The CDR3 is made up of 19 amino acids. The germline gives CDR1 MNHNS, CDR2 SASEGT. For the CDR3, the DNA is TGTGCCAGCAGTGAAACCCCGGGGCGAAGACAGGGGAGCTACAATGAGCAGTTCTTC. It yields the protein CASSETPGRRQGSYNEQFF.

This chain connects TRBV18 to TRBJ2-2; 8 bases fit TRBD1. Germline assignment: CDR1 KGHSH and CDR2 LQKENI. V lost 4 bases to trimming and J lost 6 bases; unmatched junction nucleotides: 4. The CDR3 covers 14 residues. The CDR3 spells CASSLQGAAGELFF. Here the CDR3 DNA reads TGTGCCAGCTCACTCCAGGGGGCCGCCGGGGAGCTGTTTTTT.

The CDR3 nucleotides are TGCGCCAGCAGCCAAGCCAGGGGTTCCTACGAGCAGTACTTC. Its translation is CASSQARGSYEQYF. The J gene is TRBJ2-7, the V gene TRBV4-1, with a tentative D call TRBD1 (6 bases). The V end lost 1 base, the J end lost 1 base, and 8 bases lay between the germline ends. The CDR3 contains 14 residues. Germline CDR1 is MGHRA and CDR2 is YSYEKL.

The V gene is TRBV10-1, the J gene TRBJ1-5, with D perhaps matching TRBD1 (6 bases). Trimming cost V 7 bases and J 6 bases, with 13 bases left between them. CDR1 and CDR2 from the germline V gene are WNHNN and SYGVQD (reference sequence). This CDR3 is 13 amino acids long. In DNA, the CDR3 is TGCGCCAGCAACCCACAGGGTGCTCAGCCCCAGCATTTT. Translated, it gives CASNPQGAQPQHF.

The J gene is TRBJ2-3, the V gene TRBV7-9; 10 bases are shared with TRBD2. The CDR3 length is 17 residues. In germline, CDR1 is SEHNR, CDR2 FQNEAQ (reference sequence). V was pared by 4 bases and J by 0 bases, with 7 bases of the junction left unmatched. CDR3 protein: CASSYLGTSESTDTQYF. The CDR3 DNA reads TGTGCCAGCAGCTACCTGGGGACTAGCGAGAGCACAGATACGCAGTATTTT.

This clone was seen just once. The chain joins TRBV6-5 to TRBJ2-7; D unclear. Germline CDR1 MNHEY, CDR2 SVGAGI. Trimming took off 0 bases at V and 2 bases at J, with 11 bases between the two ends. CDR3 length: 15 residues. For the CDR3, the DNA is TGTGCCAGCAGTTACTCGTCTTCAGGCACCTACGAGCAGTACTTC. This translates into CASSYSSSGTYEQYF.

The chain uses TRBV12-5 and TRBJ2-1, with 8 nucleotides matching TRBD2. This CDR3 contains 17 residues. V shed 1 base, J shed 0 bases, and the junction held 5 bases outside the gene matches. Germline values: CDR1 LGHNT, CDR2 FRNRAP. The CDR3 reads CASGLDSGKSSYNEQFF. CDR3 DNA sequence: TGTGCTAGTGGTTTGGATAGCGGGAAAAGCTCCTACAATGAGCAGTTCTTC.